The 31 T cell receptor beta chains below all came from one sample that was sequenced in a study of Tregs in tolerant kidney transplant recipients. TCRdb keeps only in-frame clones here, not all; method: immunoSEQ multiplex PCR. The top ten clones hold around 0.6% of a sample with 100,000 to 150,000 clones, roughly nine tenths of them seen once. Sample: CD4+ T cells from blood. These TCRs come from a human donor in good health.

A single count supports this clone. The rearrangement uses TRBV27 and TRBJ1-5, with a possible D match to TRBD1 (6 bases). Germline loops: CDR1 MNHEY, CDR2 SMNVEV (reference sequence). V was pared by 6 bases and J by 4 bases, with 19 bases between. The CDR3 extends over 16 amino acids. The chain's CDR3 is CASRTEGQGTNQPQHF. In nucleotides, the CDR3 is TGTGCCAGCAGAACCGAGGGTCAGGGGACAAATCAGCCCCAGCATTTT.

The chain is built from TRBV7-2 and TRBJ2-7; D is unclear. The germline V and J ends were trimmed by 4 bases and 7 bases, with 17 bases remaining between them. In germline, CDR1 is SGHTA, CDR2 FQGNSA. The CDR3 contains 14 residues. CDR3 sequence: CASSSGWAAMEQYF. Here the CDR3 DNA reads TGTGCCAGCAGCTCCGGTTGGGCGGCCATGGAGCAGTACTTC.

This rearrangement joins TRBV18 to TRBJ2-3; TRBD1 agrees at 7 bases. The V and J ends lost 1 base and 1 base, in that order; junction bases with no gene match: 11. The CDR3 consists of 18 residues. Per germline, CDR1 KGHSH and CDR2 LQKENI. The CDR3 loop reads CASSPLGDRAPRTDTQYF. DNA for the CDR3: TGTGCCAGCTCACCACTGGGAGACAGGGCACCACGCACAGATACGCAGTATTTT.

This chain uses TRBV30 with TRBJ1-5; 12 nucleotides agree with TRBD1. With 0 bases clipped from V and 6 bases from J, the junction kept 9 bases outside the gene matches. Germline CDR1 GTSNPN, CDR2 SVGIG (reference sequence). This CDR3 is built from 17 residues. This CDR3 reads CAWSVRIGTGGVQPQHF. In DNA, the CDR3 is TGTGCCTGGAGTGTACGTATTGGGACAGGGGGCGTTCAGCCCCAGCATTTT.

CDR3 bases: TGCGCCAGCAGTGCTACCCAGGGATCTGGCACTGAAGCTTTCTTT. Translation gives CASSATQGSGTEAFF. The J gene is TRBJ1-1, the V gene TRBV10-1, with D possibly TRBD1 on 5 matching bases. V was cut by 4 bases and J by 4 bases, with 16 bases left in between. Looked up from germline, CDR1 is WNHNN and CDR2 is SYGVQD (reference sequence). The CDR3 runs 15 residues.

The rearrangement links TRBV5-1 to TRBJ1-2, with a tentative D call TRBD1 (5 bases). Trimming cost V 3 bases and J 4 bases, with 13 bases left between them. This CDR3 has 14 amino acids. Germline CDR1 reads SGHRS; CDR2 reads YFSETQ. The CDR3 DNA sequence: TGCGCCAGCAGCTCTGGGGCGGCACCCTATGGCTACACCTTC. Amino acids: CASSSGAAPYGYTF.

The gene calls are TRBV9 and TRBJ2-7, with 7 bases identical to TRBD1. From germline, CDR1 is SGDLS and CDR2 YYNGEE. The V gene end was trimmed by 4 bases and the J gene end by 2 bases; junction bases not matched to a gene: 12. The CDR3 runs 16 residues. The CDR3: CASSPRTGRTAYEQYF. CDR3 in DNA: TGTGCCAGCAGCCCCCGGACAGGACGGACCGCCTACGAGCAGTACTTC.

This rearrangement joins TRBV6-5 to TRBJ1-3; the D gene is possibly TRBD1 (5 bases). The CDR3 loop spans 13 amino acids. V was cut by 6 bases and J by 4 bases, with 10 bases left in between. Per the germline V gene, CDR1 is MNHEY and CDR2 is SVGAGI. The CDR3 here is CASRAGPGNTIYF. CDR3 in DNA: TGTGCCAGCAGAGCAGGGCCCGGAAACACCATATATTTT.

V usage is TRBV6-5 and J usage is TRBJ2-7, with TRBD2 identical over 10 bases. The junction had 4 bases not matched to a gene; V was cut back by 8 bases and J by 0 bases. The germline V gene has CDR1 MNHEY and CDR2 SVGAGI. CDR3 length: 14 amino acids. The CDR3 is CASRLAGPSYEQYF. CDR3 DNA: TGTGCCAGCCGACTAGCGGGTCCCTCCTACGAGCAGTACTTC.

The CDR3 sequence is CASSVDRGTDTQYF. The CDR3 DNA reads as TGTGCCAGCAGCGTAGACAGGGGAACAGATACGCAGTATTTT. The gene calls are TRBV9 and TRBJ2-3, with 7 nucleotides matching TRBD1. Trimming at V came to 0 bases and at J to 3 bases, leaving 1 base not matched to a gene. This CDR3 region has 14 residues. The germline gives CDR1 SGDLS, CDR2 YYNGEE.

The CDR3 region has the DNA TGCGCCAGCAGCTACCAGCGGGAAGAGACCCAGTACTTC. Its protein is CASSYQREETQYF. J is TRBJ2-5 and V is TRBV5-1, with a possible D match to TRBD2 (6 bases). The CDR3 covers 13 residues. Between the trimmed V and J ends, which lost 3 bases and 3 bases, there was a span of 9 bases. Germline CDR1 reads SGHRS; CDR2 reads YFSETQ.

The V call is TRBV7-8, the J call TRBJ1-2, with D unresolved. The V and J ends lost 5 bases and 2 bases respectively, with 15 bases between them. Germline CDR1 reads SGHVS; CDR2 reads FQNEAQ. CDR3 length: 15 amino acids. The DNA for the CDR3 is TGTGCCAGCAGCCGCGATATGACAAGGAACTATGGCTACACCTTC. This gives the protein CASSRDMTRNYGYTF.

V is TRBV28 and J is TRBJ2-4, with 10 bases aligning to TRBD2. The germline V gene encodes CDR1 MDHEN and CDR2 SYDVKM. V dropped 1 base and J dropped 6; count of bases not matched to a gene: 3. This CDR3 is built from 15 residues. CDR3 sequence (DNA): TGTGCCAGCAGTTTATCACTAGCGGGGATAAACATTCAGTACTTC. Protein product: CASSLSLAGINIQYF.

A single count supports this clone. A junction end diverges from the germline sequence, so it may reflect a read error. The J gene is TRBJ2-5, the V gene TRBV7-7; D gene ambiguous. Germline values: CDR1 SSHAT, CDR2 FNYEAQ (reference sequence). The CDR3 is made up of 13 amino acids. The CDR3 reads CASSSLRQETQYF. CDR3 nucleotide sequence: TGTGCTAGCAGCTCACTTAGGCAAGAGACCCAGTACTTC. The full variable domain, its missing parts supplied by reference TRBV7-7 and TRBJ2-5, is GAGVSQSPRYKVTKRGQDVTLRCDPISSHATLYWYQQALGQGPEFLTYFNYEAQPDKSGLPSDRFSAERPEGSISTLTIQRTEQRDSAMYRCASSSLRQETQYFGPGTRLLVL.

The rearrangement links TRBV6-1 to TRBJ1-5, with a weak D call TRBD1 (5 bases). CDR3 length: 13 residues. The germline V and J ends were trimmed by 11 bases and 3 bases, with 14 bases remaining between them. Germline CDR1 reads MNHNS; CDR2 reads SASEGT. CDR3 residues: CARGGESNQPQHF. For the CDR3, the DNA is TGTGCCCGGGGGGGGGAATCCAATCAGCCCCAGCATTTT.

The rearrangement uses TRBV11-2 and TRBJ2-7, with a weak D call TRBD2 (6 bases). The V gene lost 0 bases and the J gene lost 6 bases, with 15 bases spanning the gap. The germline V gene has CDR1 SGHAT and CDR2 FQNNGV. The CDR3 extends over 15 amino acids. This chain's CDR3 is CASSLDLPGSGEQYF. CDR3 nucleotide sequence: TGTGCCAGCAGCTTAGACCTGCCCGGGAGCGGCGAGCAGTACTTC.

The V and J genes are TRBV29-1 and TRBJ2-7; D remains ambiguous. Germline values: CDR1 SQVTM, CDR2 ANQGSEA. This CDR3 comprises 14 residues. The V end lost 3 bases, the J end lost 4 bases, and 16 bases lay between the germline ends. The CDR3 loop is CSVDLVGSGYEQYF. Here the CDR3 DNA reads TGCAGCGTTGACCTTGTAGGATCCGGGTACGAGCAGTACTTC.

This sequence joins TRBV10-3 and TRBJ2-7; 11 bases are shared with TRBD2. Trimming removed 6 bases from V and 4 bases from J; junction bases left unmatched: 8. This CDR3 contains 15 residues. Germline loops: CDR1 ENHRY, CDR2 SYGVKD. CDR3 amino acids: CAIRLAGVTGYEQYF. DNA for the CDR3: TGTGCCATCAGACTAGCGGGAGTGACGGGATACGAGCAGTACTTC.

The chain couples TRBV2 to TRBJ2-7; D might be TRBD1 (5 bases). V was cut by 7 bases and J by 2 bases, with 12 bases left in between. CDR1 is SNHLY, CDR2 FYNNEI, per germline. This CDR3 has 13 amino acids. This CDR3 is CASTRQIAYEQYF. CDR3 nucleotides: TGTGCCAGCACGAGACAGATAGCCTACGAGCAGTACTTC.

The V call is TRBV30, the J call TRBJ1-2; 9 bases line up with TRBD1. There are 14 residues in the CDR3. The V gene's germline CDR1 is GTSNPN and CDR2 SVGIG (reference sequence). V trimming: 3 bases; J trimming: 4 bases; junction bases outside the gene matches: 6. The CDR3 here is CAWRLTGGSYGYTF. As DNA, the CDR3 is TGTGCCTGGAGATTGACAGGGGGGAGCTATGGCTACACCTTC.

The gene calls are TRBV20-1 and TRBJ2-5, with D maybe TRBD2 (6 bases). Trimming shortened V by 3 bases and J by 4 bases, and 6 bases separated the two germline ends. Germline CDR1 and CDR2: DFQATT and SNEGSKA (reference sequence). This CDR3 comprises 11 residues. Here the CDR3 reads CSASGRETQYF. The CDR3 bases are TGCAGTGCTAGCGGGAGAGAGACCCAGTACTTC.

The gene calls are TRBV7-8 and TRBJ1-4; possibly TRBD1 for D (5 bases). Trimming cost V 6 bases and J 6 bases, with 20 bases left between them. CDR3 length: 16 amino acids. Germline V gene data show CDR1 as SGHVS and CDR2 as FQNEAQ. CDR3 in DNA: TGTGCCAGCAGTGATCTCAAGGGCAGGGCGGATGAAAAACTGTTTTTT. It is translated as CASSDLKGRADEKLFF.

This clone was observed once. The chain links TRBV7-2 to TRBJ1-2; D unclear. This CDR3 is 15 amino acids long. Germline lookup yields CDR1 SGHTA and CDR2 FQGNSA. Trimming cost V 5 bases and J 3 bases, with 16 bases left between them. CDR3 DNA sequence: TGTGCCAGCAGCACCCGTGGGGAGGGCGACTATGGCTACACCTTC. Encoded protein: CASSTRGEGDYGYTF.

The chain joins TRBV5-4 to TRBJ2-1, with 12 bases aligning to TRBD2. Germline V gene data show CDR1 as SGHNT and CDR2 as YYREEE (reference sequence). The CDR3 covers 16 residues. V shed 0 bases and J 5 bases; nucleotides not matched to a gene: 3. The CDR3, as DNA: TGTGCCAGCAGCTTGGCTAGCGGGAGGGCCAACAATGAGCAGTTCTTC. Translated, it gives CASSLASGRANNEQFF.

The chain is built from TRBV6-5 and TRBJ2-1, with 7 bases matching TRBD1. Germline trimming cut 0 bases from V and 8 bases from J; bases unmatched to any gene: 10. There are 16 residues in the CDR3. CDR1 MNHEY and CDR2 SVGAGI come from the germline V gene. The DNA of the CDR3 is TGTGCCAGCAGTTACTCCTGGCAGGGGGTTAACGATGAGCAGTTCTTC. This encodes CASSYSWQGVNDEQFF.

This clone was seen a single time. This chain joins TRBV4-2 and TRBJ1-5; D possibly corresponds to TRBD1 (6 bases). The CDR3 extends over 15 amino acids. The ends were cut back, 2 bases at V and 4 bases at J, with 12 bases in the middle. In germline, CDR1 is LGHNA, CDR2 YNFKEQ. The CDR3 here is CASSQYVQGNQPQHF. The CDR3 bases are TGTGCCAGCAGCCAATACGTACAGGGAAATCAGCCCCAGCATTTT.

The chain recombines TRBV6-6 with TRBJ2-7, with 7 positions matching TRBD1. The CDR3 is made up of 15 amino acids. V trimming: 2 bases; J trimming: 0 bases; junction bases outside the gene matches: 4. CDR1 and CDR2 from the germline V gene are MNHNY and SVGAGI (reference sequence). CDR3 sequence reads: CASSYLGQSSYEQYF. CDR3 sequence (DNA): TGTGCCAGCAGTTACCTGGGACAGAGCTCCTACGAGCAGTACTTC.

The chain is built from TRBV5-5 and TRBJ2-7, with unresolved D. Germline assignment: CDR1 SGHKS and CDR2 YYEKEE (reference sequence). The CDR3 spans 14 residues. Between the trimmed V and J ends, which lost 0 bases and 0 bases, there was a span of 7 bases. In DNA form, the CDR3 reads TGTGCCAGCAGCTTGGATGGGGACTCCTACGAGCAGTACTTC. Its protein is CASSLDGDSYEQYF.

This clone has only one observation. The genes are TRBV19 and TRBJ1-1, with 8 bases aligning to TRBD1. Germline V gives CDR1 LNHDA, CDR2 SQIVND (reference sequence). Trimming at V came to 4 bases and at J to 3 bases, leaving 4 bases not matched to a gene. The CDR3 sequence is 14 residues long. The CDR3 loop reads CASSNPGGYTEAFF. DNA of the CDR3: TGTGCCAGTAGTAATCCAGGGGGCTACACTGAAGCTTTCTTT.

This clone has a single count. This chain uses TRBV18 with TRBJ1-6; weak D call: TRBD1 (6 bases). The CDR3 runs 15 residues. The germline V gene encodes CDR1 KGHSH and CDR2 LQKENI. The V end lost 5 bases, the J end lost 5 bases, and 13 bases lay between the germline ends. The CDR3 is CASSLQGSNNSPLHF. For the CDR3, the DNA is TGTGCCAGCTCATTACAGGGTTCAAATAATTCACCCCTCCACTTT.

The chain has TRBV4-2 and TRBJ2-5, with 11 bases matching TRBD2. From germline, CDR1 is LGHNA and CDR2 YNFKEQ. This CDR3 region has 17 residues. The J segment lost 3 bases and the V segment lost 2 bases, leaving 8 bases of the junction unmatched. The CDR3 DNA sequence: TGTGCCAGCAGCCAAAGAGTAACGGGACTAGCGGAAGAGACCCAGTACTTC. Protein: CASSQRVTGLAEETQYF.